This TCR beta chain was found in a study of beta chain features in type 1 diabetes. Expressed TCRB transcripts were sequenced after all isolated RNA was converted to cDNA. Profiling relied on immunoSEQ multiplex PCR, and the TCRdb table lists in-frame clones only, not all of them. Of 360,000 or so clones listed, 15% to 20% are singletons. This clone has only a few counts. This CDR3 has 13 amino acids. V dropped 5 bases and J dropped 4 bases, with 11 bases sitting between them. Looked up from germline, CDR1 is MNHNY and CDR2 is SVGAGI (reference sequence). The sequence came from a woman younger than 30 in good health. Sequencing input: naive CD4+ T cells from blood. J is TRBJ2-5 and V is TRBV6-6, with no clear D. CDR3 in amino acids: CASSTQQLETQYF. The CDR3 bases are TGTGCCAGCAGTACCCAACAGTTAGAGACCCAGTACTTC.